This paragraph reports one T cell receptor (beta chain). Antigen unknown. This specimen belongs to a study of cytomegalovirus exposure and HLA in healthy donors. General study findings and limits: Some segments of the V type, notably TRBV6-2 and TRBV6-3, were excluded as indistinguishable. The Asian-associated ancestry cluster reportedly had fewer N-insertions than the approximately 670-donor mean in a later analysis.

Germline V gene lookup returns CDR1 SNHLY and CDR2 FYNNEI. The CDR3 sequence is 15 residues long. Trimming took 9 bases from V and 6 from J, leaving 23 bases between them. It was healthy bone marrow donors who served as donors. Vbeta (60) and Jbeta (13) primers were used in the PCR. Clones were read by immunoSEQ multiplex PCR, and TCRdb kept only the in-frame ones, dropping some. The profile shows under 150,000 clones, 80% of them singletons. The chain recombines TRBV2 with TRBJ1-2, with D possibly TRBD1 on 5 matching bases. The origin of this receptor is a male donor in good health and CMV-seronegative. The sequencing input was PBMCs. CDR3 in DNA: TGTGCCAGTTGGTCAGTAAGGGGAATTTGGAATGGCTACACCTTC. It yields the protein CASWSVRGIWNGYTF.